This T cell receptor (beta chain) was sequenced in a study of technical replicates of blood from a few donors. This CDR3 spans 14 amino acids. In germline, CDR1 is SGHRS, CDR2 YFSETQ. V lost 0 bases, J lost 1 base, and 7 bases lay in between. The assay was immunoSEQ multiplex PCR, and TCRdb's table has in-frame clones only and misses some. The table records around 67,000 clones, 86% of them present only once. Input material: PBMCs. The sequence derives from a human donor in good health. Some clones in this sample may be carry-over from other donors' samples. This chain links TRBV5-1 with TRBJ1-2; tentative D call: TRBD1 (5 bases). CDR3 region: CASSLDDSNYGYTF. The CDR3 DNA sequence: TGCGCCAGCAGCTTGGACGACAGTAACTATGGCTACACCTTC. Using reference TRBV5-1 and TRBJ1-2 for the parts outside the CDR3, the full variable domain is KAGVTQTPRYLIKTRGQQVTLSCSPISGHRSVSWYQQTPGQGLQFLFEYFSETQRNKGNFPGRFSGRQFSNSRSEMNVSTLELGDSALYLCASSLDDSNYGYTFGSGTRLTVV.